This T cell receptor (beta chain) was documented in a study of response to subunit inactivated influenza vaccine. Germline-derived CDR1 and CDR2 are SGHAT and FQNNGV. The V and J ends lost 1 base and 7 bases respectively, with 8 bases between them. The CDR3 consists of 12 residues. TCRdb called the RT-PCR reads again in MiXCR, with one record for every CDR3 protein. This sample has some 550,000 distinct CDR3 sequences, with roughly 23% found just once. The sample was also reused in another study, on T cells expressing NK-cell markers. That paper states: Researchers built TCR beta cDNA using 5'RACE template switching with UMIs. It was sorted CD3+CD56+NKG2C+, CD3+CD56+NKG2C- and CD3+CD56-NKG2C+ T cells that supplied the TCR beta repertoires. A range of about 1.0-8% of CD8+ T cells consisted of dominant NKG2C+ clonotypes in 5 to 7 donors. Researchers report these clonotypes also headed the CD3+CD56-NKG2C+ fraction in four donors.

The source of this sequence is a man in his fifties who received an inactivated influenza vaccine. V and J are TRBV11-2 and TRBJ2-7; D gene ambiguous. Sequencing used CD4+ T cells sorted from PBMCs, obtained 11 to 12 days after vaccination. For the CDR3, the DNA is TGTGCCAGCAGCTTAGTCTCAGAGGAGCAGTACTTC. Translation: CASSLVSEEQYF. Combining the CDR3 with reference TRBV11-2 and TRBJ2-7 gives the whole variable domain EAGVAQSPRYKIIEKRQSVAFWCNPISGHATLYWYQQILGQGPKLLIQFQNNGVVDDSQLPKDRFSAERLKGVDSTLKIQPAKLEDSAVYLCASSLVSEEQYFGPGTRLTVT.